The 9 T cell receptor beta chains listed next were all sequenced from one sample in a study of T-cell reconstitution after alpha-beta-depleted transplantation in children. This sample's TCRbeta library carried unique molecular identifier barcodes. TCRdb reprocessed the PCR reads via MiXCR and lists one record per CDR3 protein. This table has more than 400,000 distinct CDR3 sequences, approximately 10% appearing once. Sequenced here: PBMCs, mostly from graft donor cells, sampled 180 days after TCRalphabeta/CD19-depleted stem cell transplant. The source is a female patient between 2 and 15 years old who had a stem cell transplant for aplastic anemia, so the T cells may come from the graft donor.

The chain uses TRBV11-2 and TRBJ1-3; D uncertain. This CDR3 is built from 15 residues. V gave up 3 bases and J gave up 0 bases, with 9 bases separating them. CDR1 and CDR2 from the germline V gene are SGHAT and FQNNGV. The CDR3 spells CASSFGPNSGNTIYF. For the CDR3, the DNA is TGTGCCAGCAGCTTCGGACCCAACTCTGGAAACACCATATATTTT.

The rearrangement links TRBV28 to TRBJ1-2; D gene uncertain. The V and J ends lost 4 bases and 7 bases respectively, with 4 bases between them. The CDR3 covers 10 residues. Germline CDR1 reads MDHEN; CDR2 reads SYDVKM. CDR3 amino acids: CASSSLGYTF. CDR3 DNA sequence: TGTGCCAGCAGTTCCCTTGGCTACACCTTC.

This clonotype was detected a few times. The chain employs TRBV29-1 and TRBJ2-1, with D uncertain. CDR3 length equals 12 residues. Germline loops: CDR1 SQVTM, CDR2 ANQGSEA. V gave up 7 bases and J gave up 10 bases, with 17 bases separating them. CDR3 DNA sequence: TGCAGCGCCCGCTTTTATGGAGAAGAGCAGTTCTTC. Amino acid sequence: CSARFYGEEQFF.

This clonotype was counted ten times or more. The CDR3 DNA reads TGTGCCAGCACCCGGACTAGCGGGGGGGCGGGTGAGCAGTTCTTC. Its translation: CASTRTSGGAGEQFF. The rearrangement joins TRBV7-2 to TRBJ2-1; 15 positions match TRBD2. Looked up from germline, CDR1 is SGHTA and CDR2 is FQGNSA. CDR3 length: 15 amino acids. V lost 7 bases to trimming and J lost 9 bases; unmatched junction nucleotides: 7.

This clonotype was observed a handful of times. This chain connects TRBV7-9 to TRBJ1-4; TRBD1 is a possible D gene (5 bases). CDR1 SEHNR and CDR2 FQNEAQ come from the germline V gene (reference sequence). The CDR3 spans 14 residues. Trimming cost V 5 bases and J 1 base, with 8 bases left between them. The CDR3 loop reads CASSLGQTNEKLFF. Here the CDR3 DNA reads TGTGCCAGCAGCCTCGGACAAACTAATGAAAAACTGTTTTTT.

This clonotype was found a few times. This sequence joins TRBV7-2 and TRBJ2-5; TRBD2 agrees at 12 bases. Trimming cost V 5 bases and J 5 bases; bases outside gene matches: 6. Germline-derived CDR1 and CDR2 are SGHTA and FQGNSA. CDR3 length: 15 amino acids. The CDR3 nucleotides read TGTGCCAGCAGCCGCCGACTAGCGGGAGCGGAGACCCAGTACTTC. Its protein is CASSRRLAGAETQYF.

This clonotype has a count of ten or more. V is TRBV20-1 and J is TRBJ2-2; 9 nucleotides match TRBD2. The CDR3 has 16 amino acids. Germline-derived CDR1 and CDR2 are DFQATT and SNEGSKA (reference sequence). V shed 1 base and J 4 bases; nucleotides not matched to a gene: 7. CDR3 in amino acids: CSARAGGRALTGELFF. CDR3 nucleotides: TGCAGTGCTAGAGCCGGCGGGAGGGCCCTCACCGGGGAGCTGTTTTTT.

This clonotype was found a few times. This chain joins TRBV12-3 or TRBV12-4 and TRBJ2-1; TRBD1 is a possible D gene (5 bases). V was pared by 3 bases and J by 8 bases, with 17 bases between. CDR3 length: 15 residues. CDR3 nucleotides: TGTGCCAGCAGTTTTAGGCAGGGCCGTACAGATGAGCAGTTCTTC. Amino acid sequence: CASSFRQGRTDEQFF.

At least ten counts were recorded for this clonotype. The V call is TRBV14, the J call TRBJ2-5, with 10 bases lining up with TRBD2. CDR3 length equals 16 residues. Per germline, CDR1 SGHDN and CDR2 FVKESK. Trimming took 4 bases from V and 2 from J; bases not matched to a gene: 7. CDR3 in amino acids: CASSPGLAETQETQYF. The CDR3, as DNA: TGTGCCAGCAGCCCTGGACTAGCGGAGACGCAAGAGACCCAGTACTTC.